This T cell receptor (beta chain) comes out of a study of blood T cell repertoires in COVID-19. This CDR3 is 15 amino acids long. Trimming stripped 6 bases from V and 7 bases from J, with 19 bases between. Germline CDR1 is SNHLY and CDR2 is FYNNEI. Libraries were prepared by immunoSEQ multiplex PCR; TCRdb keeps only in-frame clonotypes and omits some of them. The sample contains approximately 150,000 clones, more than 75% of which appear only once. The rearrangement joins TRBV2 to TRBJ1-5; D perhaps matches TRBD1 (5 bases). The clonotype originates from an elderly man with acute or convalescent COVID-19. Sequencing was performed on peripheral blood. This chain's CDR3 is CASSGVRQGTQPQHF. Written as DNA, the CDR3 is TGTGCCAGCAGCGGAGTACGGCAGGGCACCCAGCCCCAGCATTTT.